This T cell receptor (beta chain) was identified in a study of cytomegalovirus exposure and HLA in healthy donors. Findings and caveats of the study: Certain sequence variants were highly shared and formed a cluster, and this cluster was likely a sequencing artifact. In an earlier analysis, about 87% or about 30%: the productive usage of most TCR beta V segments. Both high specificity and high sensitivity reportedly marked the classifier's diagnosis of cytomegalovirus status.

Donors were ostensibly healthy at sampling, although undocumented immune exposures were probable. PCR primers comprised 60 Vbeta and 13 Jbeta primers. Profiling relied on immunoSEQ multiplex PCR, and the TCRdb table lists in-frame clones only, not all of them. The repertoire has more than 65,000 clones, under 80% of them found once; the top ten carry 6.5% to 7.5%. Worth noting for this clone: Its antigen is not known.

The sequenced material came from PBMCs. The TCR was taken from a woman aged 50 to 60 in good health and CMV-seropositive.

CDR3 DNA sequence: TGTGCCAGCAGCCCCCAGGGCAGGTTGAACACTGAAGCTTTCTTT. It is translated as CASSPQGRLNTEAFF. The chain links TRBV9 to TRBJ1-1; a possible D gene is TRBD1 (5 bases). Germline V gene lookup returns CDR1 SGDLS and CDR2 YYNGEE. This CDR3 region has 15 residues. Trimming shortened V by 4 bases and J by 0 bases, and 13 bases separated the two germline ends.